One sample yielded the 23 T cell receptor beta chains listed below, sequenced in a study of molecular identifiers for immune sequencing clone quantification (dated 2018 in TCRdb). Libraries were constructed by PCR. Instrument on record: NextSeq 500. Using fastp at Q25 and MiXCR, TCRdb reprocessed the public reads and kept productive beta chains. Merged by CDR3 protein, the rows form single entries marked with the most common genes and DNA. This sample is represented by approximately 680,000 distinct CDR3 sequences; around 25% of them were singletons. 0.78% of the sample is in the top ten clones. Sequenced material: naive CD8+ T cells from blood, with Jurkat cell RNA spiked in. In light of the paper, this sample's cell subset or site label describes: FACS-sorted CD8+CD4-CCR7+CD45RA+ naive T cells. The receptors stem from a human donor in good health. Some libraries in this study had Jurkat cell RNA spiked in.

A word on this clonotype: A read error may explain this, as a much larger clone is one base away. The CDR3 region has the DNA TGTGCCAGCAGCTCGCAGGGGGGCGAGGAGCAGTACTTC. Residues: CASSSQGGEEQYF. This chain uses TRBV9 with TRBJ2-7, with a possible D match to TRBD1 (7 bases). Per germline, CDR1 SGDLS and CDR2 YYNGEE. V lost 4 bases and J lost 7, with 15 bases in between. The length of the CDR3 is 13 residues.

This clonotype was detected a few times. The CDR3 spells CASSIRGSTSRLDNEQFF. In DNA, the CDR3 is TGTGCCAGTAGTATACGGGGATCGACTAGTCGTCTGGACAATGAGCAGTTCTTC. The chain uses TRBV19 and TRBJ2-1; a possible D gene is TRBD2 (6 bases). The ends were cut back, 2 bases at V and 5 bases at J, with 22 bases in the middle. Germline assignment: CDR1 LNHDA and CDR2 SQIVND (reference sequence). This CDR3 has 18 residues.

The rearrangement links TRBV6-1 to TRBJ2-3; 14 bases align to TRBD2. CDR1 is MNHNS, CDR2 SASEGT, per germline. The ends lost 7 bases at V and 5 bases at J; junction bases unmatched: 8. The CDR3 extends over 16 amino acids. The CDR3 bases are TGTGCCAGCACCAAACAGACTAGCGGGGGGGGAGATACGCAGTATTTT. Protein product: CASTKQTSGGGDTQYF.

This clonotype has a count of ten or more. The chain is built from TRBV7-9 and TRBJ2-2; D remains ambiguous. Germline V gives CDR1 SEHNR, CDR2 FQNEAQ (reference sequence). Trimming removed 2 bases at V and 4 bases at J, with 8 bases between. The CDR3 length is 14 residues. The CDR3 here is CASSLTEITGELFF. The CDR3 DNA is TGTGCCAGCAGCTTAACGGAGATCACCGGGGAGCTGTTTTTT.

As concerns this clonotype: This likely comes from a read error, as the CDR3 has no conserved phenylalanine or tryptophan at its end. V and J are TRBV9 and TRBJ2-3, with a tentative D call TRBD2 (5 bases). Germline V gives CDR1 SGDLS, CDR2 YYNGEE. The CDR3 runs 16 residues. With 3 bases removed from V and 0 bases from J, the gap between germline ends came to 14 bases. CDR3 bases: TGTGCCAGCAGCGGCATTGCGGGTCGAAGCACAGATACGCAGTATTAT. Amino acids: CASSGIAGRSTDTQYY.

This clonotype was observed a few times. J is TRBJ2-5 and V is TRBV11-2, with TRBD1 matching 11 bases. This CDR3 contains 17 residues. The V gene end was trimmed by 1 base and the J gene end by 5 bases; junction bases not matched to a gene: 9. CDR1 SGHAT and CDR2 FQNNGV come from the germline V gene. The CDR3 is CASSLAPGQGAGETQYF. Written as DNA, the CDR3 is TGTGCCAGCAGCTTAGCCCCCGGACAGGGGGCAGGGGAGACCCAGTACTTC.

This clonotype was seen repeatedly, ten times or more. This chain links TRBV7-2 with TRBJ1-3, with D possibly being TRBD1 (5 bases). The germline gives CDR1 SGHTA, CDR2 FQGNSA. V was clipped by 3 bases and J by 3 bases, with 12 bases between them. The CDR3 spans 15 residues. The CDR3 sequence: CASSFGGEGGNTIYF. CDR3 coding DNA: TGTGCCAGCAGCTTCGGGGGAGAAGGTGGAAACACCATATATTTT.

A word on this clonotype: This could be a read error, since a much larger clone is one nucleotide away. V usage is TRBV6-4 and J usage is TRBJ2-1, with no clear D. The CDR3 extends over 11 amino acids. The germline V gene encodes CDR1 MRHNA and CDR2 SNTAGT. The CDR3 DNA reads TGTACCAGCAGCGACAACAATGAGCAGTTCTTC. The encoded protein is CTSSDNNEQFF.

The CDR3 nucleotides read TGTGCCAGCAGCATCTGGGGCGGGTCAGCCACCGGGGAGCTGTTTTTT. Translating gives CASSIWGGSATGELFF. The J gene is TRBJ2-2, the V gene TRBV28; D may be TRBD1 or TRBD2 (5 bases each). The CDR3 is made up of 16 amino acids. From germline, CDR1 is MDHEN and CDR2 SYDVKM. V was clipped by 6 bases and J by 4 bases, with 18 bases between them.

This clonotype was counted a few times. CDR3: CASSGLMNTEAFF. In nucleotides, the CDR3 is TGTGCCAGCAGTGGACTGATGAACACTGAAGCTTTCTTT. This chain uses TRBV2 with TRBJ1-1; D not certain. This CDR3 contains 13 residues. V lost 4 bases and J lost 0, with 6 bases in between. Germline CDR1 and CDR2: SNHLY and FYNNEI.

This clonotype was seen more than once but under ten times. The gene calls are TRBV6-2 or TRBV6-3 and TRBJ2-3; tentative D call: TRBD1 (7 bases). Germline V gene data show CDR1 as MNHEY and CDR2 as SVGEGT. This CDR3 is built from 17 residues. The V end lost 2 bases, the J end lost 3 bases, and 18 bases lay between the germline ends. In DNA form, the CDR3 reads TGTGCCAGCAGTTACGTTCGGGGGACAGCGATGACAGATACGCAGTATTTT. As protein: CASSYVRGTAMTDTQYF.

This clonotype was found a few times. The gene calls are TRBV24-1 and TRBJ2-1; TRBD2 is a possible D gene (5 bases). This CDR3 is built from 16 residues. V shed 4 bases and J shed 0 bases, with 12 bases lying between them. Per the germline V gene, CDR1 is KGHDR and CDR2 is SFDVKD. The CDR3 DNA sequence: TGTGCCACCAGTGACACACTAGGGATCTCCTACAATGAGCAGTTCTTC. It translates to CATSDTLGISYNEQFF.

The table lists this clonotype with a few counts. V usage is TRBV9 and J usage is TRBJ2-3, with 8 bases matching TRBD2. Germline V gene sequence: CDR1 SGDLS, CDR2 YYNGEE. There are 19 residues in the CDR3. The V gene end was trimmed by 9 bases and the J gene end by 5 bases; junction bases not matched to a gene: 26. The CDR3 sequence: CATHLRGAPSGGPKDTQYF. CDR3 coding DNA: TGTGCCACCCACCTACGGGGAGCCCCGTCGGGAGGGCCCAAAGATACGCAGTATTTT.

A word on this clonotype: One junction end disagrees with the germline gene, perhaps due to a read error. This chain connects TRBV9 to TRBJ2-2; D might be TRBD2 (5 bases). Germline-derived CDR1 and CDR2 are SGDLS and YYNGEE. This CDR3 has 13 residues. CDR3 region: CASSVGTTGELIF. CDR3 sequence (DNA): TGTGCCAGCAGCGTCGGTACCACCGGGGAGCTGATTTTT. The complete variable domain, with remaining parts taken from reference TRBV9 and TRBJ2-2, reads DSGVTQTPKHLITATGQRVTLRCSPRSGDLSVYWYQQSLDQGLQFLIQYYNGEERAKGNILERFSAQQFPDLHSELNLSSLELGDSALYFCASSVGTTGELIFGEGSRLTVL.

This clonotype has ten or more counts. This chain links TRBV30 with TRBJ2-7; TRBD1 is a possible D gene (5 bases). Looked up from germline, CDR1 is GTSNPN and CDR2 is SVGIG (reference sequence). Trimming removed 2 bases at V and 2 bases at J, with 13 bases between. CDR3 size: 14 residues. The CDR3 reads CAWSIDSRPYEQYF. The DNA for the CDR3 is TGTGCCTGGAGTATCGACAGTAGGCCCTACGAGCAGTACTTC.

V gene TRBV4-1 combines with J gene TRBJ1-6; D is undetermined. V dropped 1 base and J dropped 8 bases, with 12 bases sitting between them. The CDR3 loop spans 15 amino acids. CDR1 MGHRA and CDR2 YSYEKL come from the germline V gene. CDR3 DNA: TGCGCCAGCAGCCAAGTTCCCGGGGAGTATTCACCCCTCCACTTT. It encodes CASSQVPGEYSPLHF.

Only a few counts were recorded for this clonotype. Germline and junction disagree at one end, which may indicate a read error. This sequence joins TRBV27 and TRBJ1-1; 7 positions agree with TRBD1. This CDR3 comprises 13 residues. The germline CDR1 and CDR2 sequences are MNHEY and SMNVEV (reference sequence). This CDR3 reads CASSTTGNAEAFF. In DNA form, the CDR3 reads TGTGCCAGCAGCACGACAGGGAACGCTGAAGCTTTCTTT.

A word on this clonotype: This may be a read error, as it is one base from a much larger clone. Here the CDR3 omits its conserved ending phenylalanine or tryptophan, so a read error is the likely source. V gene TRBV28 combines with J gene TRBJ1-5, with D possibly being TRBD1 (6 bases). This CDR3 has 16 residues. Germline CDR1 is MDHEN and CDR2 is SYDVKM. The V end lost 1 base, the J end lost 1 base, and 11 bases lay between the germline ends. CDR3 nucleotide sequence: TGTGCCAGCAGTTTATTAAGCGACAGGAGCAATCAGCCCCAGCATTCT. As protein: CASSLLSDRSNQPQHS.

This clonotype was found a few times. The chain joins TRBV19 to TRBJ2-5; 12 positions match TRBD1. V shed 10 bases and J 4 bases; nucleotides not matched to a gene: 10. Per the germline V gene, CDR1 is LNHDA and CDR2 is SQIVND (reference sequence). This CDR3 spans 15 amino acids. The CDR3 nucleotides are TGTGCCACCAGAGGGACAGGGGGCGGGTCAGAGACCCAGTACTTC. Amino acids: CATRGTGGGSETQYF. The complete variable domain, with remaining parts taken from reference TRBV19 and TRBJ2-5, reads DGGITQSPKYLFRKEGQNVTLSCEQNLNHDAMYWYRQDPGQGLRLIYYSQIVNDFQKGDIAEGYSVSREKKESFPLTVTSAQKNPTAFYLCATRGTGGGSETQYFGPGTRLLVL.

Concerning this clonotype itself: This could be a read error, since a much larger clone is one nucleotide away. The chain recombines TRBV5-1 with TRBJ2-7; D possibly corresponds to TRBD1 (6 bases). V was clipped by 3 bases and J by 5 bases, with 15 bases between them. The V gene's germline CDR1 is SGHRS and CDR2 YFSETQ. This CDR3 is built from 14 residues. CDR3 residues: CASSSDRKNDEQYF. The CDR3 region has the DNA TGCGCCAGCAGCTCTGACAGGAAAAACGACGAGCAGTACTTC. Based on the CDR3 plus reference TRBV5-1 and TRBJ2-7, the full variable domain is KAGVTQTPRYLIKTRGQQVTLSCSPISGHRSVSWYQQTPGQGLQFLFEYFSETQRNKGNFPGRFSGRQFSNSRSEMNVSTLELGDSALYLCASSSDRKNDEQYFGPGTRLTVT.

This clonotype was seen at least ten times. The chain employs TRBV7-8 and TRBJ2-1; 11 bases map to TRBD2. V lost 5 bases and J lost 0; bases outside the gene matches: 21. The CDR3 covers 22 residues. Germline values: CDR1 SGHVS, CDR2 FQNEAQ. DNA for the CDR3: TGTGCCAGCAGCCCACTAACCCCAAAACTAGCGGGGGAGACGGGCTCCTACAATGAGCAGTTCTTC. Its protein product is CASSPLTPKLAGETGSYNEQFF.

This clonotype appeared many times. This CDR3 reads CASSSTPPPGLDGGDTQYF. In DNA form, the CDR3 reads TGTGCCAGCAGCTCAACCCCGCCTCCTGGACTAGACGGCGGAGATACGCAGTATTTT. This chain links TRBV7-2 with TRBJ2-3, with 7 positions matching TRBD2. This CDR3 contains 19 residues. V shed 4 bases, J shed 5 bases, and the junction held 21 bases outside the gene matches. CDR1 is SGHTA, CDR2 FQGNSA, per germline.

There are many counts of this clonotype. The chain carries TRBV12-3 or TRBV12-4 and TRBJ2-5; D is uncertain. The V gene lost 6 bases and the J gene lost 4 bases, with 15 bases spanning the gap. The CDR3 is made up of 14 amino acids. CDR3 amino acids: CASSHLLQRETQYF. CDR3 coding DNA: TGTGCCAGCAGCCACCTGTTACAGAGAGAGACCCAGTACTTC.